The entry that follows covers one T cell receptor beta chain sequence. Its antigen is unidentified. The data derive from a study of cytomegalovirus exposure and HLA in healthy donors. Study observations and caveats: There were 150 to 200 TCR beta chains listed as cytomegalovirus-associated.

CDR3 length: 15 residues. After removal of 4 bases from V and 5 bases from J, the junction contained 12 bases not matched to a gene. Per germline, CDR1 SGDLS and CDR2 YYNGEE. PCR primers comprised 60 Vbeta and 13 Jbeta primers. Sequencing used immunoSEQ multiplex PCR; TCRdb keeps in-frame clones, though not all of them. Of about 55,000 clones in the sample, roughly 70% were seen once. The sequenced sample consisted of PBMCs. The clonotype originates from a man aged 40-50 years in good health and CMV-seropositive. J is TRBJ2-7 and V is TRBV9; 7 positions match TRBD1. For the CDR3, the DNA is TGTGCCAGCAGCTCTGACAGGGCCCGCGGTCACGAGCAGTACTTC. Translation gives CASSSDRARGHEQYF.